The clone carrying this TCR beta chain was detected ten times or more. The source of the sample is a study of regulatory T cells in long-lasting Graves disease. Specified time point: persistent/refractory GD, antithyroid drugs over 5 years with positive TRAb. RNA from PBMCs was the source of the TCR library. CDR3 regions were amplified by Arm-PCR using iRepertoire HTBI primers to build TCR beta libraries. Via MiXCR, TCRdb re-called the multiplex PCR reads, giving one row per CDR3 protein. Among over 300,000 distinct CDR3 sequences, around a fifth were seen once, and the ten largest hold about 29%. Trimming removed 6 bases from V and 3 bases from J, with 14 bases in between. The germline V gene encodes CDR1 MNHEY and CDR2 SVGEGT. The CDR3 sequence is 14 residues long.

This clonotype originated in a female donor with Graves disease. This material consisted of peripheral blood mononuclear cells (PBMCs), taken when the disease was refractory, from a patient treated with antithyroid drugs. This chain joins TRBV6-2 or TRBV6-3 and TRBJ1-1, with D unresolved. The CDR3 is CASRPLEGYTEAFF. Here the CDR3 DNA reads TGTGCCAGCAGACCCCTAGAGGGATACACTGAAGCTTTCTTT.